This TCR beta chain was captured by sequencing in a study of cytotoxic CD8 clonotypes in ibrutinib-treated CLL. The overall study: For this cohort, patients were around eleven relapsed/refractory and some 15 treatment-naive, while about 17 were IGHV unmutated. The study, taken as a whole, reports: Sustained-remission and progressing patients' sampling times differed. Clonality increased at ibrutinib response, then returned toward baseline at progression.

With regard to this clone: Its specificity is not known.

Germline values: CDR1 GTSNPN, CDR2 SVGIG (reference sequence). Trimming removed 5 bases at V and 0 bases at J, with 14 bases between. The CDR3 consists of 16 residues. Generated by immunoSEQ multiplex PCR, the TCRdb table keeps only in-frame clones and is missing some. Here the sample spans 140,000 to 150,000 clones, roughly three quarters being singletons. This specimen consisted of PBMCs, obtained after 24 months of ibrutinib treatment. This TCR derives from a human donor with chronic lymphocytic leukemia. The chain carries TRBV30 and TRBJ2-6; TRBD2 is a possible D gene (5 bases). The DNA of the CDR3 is TGTGCCTGGGAAAAACCGCGGGTCTCTGGGGCCAACGTCCTGACTTTC. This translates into CAWEKPRVSGANVLTF.